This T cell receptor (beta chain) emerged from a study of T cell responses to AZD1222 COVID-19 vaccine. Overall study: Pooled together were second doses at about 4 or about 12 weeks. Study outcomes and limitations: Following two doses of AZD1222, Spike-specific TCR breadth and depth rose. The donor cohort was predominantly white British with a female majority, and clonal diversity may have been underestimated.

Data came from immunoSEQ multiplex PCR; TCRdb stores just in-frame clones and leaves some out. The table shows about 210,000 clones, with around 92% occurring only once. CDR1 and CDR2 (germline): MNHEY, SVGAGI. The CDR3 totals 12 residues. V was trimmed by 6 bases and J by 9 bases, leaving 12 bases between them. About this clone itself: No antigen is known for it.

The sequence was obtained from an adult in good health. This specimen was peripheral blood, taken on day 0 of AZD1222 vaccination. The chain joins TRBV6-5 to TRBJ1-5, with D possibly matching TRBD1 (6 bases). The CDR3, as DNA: TGTGCCAGCAGACCAGGGGACGGGCCCCAGCATTTT. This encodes CASRPGDGPQHF.